Described below is a single T cell receptor (beta chain) sequence and its context. Its antigen is not identified. The CDR3 is made up of 15 amino acids. Germline CDR1 and CDR2: SEHNR and FQNEAQ (reference sequence). Trimming removed 4 bases from V and 2 bases from J; junction bases left unmatched: 7. CD8 cells classed as naive were CD45RO-negative and positively selected for CCR7, excluding terminally differentiated effector memory CD45RA+ cells. Each donor was a Caucasian adult residing in Nashville, Tennessee. The method was immunoSEQ multiplex PCR; TCRdb's version includes in-frame clones alone and lacks a portion of them. Among around 2,100,000 clones listed, over 85% were seen once. These data belong to a study of shared clonotypes between healthy human individuals. Study-level findings and limits: It was the non-shared clonotypes that had lower generation probabilities than clonotypes shared by all four donors.

The receptor comes from a man aged 18 to 30 in good health. The sample was naive CD8+ T cells sorted from blood. V gene TRBV7-9 combines with J gene TRBJ1-2, with 7 bases lining up with TRBD1. The CDR3: CASSYPGQLNYGYTF. CDR3 in DNA: TGTGCCAGCAGCTACCCGGGACAGTTAAACTATGGCTACACCTTC.